The text below deals with one T cell receptor beta chain. Antigen specificity is unknown. This entry comes from a study of graft-versus-host responses after intestinal transplantation. Study-level information: All recipients were transplanted with multivisceral, liver-intestinal, or isolated intestinal grafts. Anti-thymocyte globulin induction preceded 2 to 4 years of tacrolimus and steroid maintenance in all recipients.

Germline CDR1 WSHSY, CDR2 SAAADI. The V gene lost 3 bases and the J gene lost 9 bases, with 15 bases spanning the gap. The CDR3 sequence is 14 residues long. The study, taken as a whole, reports: Where graft-donor T cell macrochimerism was present, patients had high graft-versus-host to host-versus-graft clonal ratios in allografts. Marrow from the recipient contained GvH clones, some of which had appeared first in ileum or blood.

The method was immunoSEQ multiplex PCR; TCRdb's version includes in-frame clones alone and lacks a portion of them. In the table there are 35,000 to 45,000 clones, approximately 95% of which are singletons. The chain has TRBV10-2 and TRBJ1-3; no firm D call. Specimen: unstimulated CD8+ T cells sorted from spleen or lymph node cells, collected before transplant. The sequence came from a human donor who was the organ donor for an intestinal transplant. CDR3 residues: CASSDSQLETTIYF. The CDR3, as DNA: TGCGCCAGCAGTGATTCACAGTTAGAAACCACCATATATTTT.